The 27 T cell receptor beta chains below were found in one sample sequenced in a study of T-cell reconstitution after alpha-beta-depleted transplantation in children. Study conclusions and caveats: Most T-cell counts and diversity one year after the transplant came from T cells that were newly produced.

Preparation of the TCRbeta library used unique molecular identifiers. TCRdb called the PCR reads again in MiXCR, with one record for every CDR3 protein. The sample yields fewer than 350,000 distinct CDR3 sequences, around 7.1% seen once. Antigens of these TCRs are unknown. The source was peripheral blood, collected 360 days after TCRalphabeta/CD19-depleted stem cell transplant. Receptor source: a female patient aged 2-9 years who had a stem cell transplant for Fanconi anemia, so the T cells may come from the graft donor.

The chain is built from TRBV27 and TRBJ1-4; maybe TRBD1 (5 bases). CDR3 length: 15 amino acids. V dropped 2 bases and J dropped 5 bases, with 12 bases sitting between them. Germline V gene data show CDR1 as MNHEY and CDR2 as SMNVEV (reference sequence). CDR3 bases: TGTGCCAGCAGTTTACGCGGGGCGGTAAATGAAAAACTGTTTTTT. Residues: CASSLRGAVNEKLFF.

This clonotype was observed at least ten times. CDR3 sequence: CASSYLAGGEAFF. Written as DNA, the CDR3 is TGTGCCAGCAGCTACCTCGCTGGTGGTGAAGCTTTCTTT. The V and J genes are TRBV7-8 and TRBJ1-1; D unresolved. V was cut by 4 bases and J by 7 bases, with 13 bases left in between. This CDR3 contains 13 residues. Germline CDR1 is SGHVS and CDR2 is FQNEAQ.

V is TRBV18 and J is TRBJ1-2; maybe TRBD1 (6 bases). The CDR3 runs to 11 residues. Germline lookup yields CDR1 KGHSH and CDR2 LQKENI. V was cut by 3 bases and J by 13 bases, with 12 bases left in between. Here the CDR3 reads CASSPLTGRTF. The CDR3 DNA reads TGTGCCAGCTCACCTTTAACAGGGCGCACCTTC.

This clonotype occurred many times. The chain combines TRBV5-1 with TRBJ2-7, with 11 nucleotides matching TRBD1. The CDR3 extends over 15 amino acids. In germline, CDR1 is SGHRS, CDR2 YFSETQ. V lost 1 base and J lost 3; bases outside the gene matches: 3. DNA for the CDR3: TGCGCCAGCAGCTTGAGGGACAGGGGGATCTACGAGCAGTACTTC. This gives the protein CASSLRDRGIYEQYF.

The V and J genes are TRBV12-3 or TRBV12-4 and TRBJ1-1, with D perhaps TRBD1 (6 bases). The CDR3 is 18 residues long. In DNA form, the CDR3 reads TGTACCTTCAGTTCTCTCGGGGGGCTAGGGACAAAGAACACTGAAGCTTTCTTT. Its protein is CTFSSLGGLGTKNTEAFF.

This clonotype occurred many times. J is TRBJ1-1 and V is TRBV27; a weak D match, TRBD1 (6 bases). Germline V lookup: CDR1 MNHEY, CDR2 SMNVEV (reference sequence). Trimming pared 4 bases from V and 0 bases from J, leaving 6 bases between. The CDR3 runs 13 residues. CDR3 bases: TGTGCCAGCAGTTGGACAGTGAACACTGAAGCTTTCTTT. Translating it yields CASSWTVNTEAFF.

This clonotype has at least ten counts. This chain connects TRBV7-2 to TRBJ2-2, with TRBD2 identical over 15 bases. The CDR3 length is 16 residues. Germline loops: CDR1 SGHTA, CDR2 FQGNSA. V lost 3 bases, J lost 10 bases, and 6 bases stayed unmatched. The CDR3 loop is CASSFGLAGGQEELFF. CDR3 nucleotides: TGTGCCAGCAGCTTCGGACTAGCGGGGGGGCAAGAGGAGCTGTTTTTT.

The sample holds a few counts of this clonotype. The chain employs TRBV7-8 and TRBJ2-7; 7 nucleotides align to TRBD1. The CDR3 runs 13 residues. The trim removed 8 bases at V and 2 bases at J, leaving 6 bases unmatched. The germline V gene has CDR1 SGHVS and CDR2 FQNEAQ. In DNA form, the CDR3 reads TGTGCCAGCGGCCGGGACAGCACCTACGAGCAGTACTTC. Its translation: CASGRDSTYEQYF.

This chain uses TRBV15 with TRBJ2-1, with 13 positions matching TRBD2. Germline V lookup: CDR1 LNHNV, CDR2 YYDKDF (reference sequence). The CDR3 has 17 residues. The V segment lost 5 bases and the J segment 2 bases; nucleotides outside the gene matches: 6. The CDR3 DNA follows: TGTGCCACCAGCTCGCGGACTAGCGGGGGCCCCTACAATGAGCAGTTCTTC. The encoded protein is CATSSRTSGGPYNEQFF.

The sample holds many counts of this clonotype. The gene calls are TRBV11-2 and TRBJ2-2; 8 bases are shared with TRBD2. Trimming removed 2 bases from V and 2 bases from J; junction bases left unmatched: 4. This CDR3 is built from 16 residues. Germline CDR1 is SGHAT and CDR2 is FQNNGV. The CDR3 loop is CASSLRLAGNTGELFF. The CDR3 DNA reads as TGTGCCAGCAGCTTACGCCTAGCGGGTAACACCGGGGAGCTGTTTTTT. Variable domain in full (rest from reference TRBV11-2 and TRBJ2-2): EAGVAQSPRYKIIEKRQSVAFWCNPISGHATLYWYQQILGQGPKLLIQFQNNGVVDDSQLPKDRFSAERLKGVDSTLKIQPAKLEDSAVYLCASSLRLAGNTGELFFGEGSRLTVL.

This clonotype has only a few counts. The chain uses TRBV5-1 and TRBJ2-5; D unresolved. V was trimmed by 0 bases and J by 0 bases, leaving 12 bases between them. Germline assignment: CDR1 SGHRS and CDR2 YFSETQ. The CDR3 is 16 amino acids. The CDR3 coding sequence is TGCGCCAGCAGCTTGGCCGCAGCCGCGAACCAAGAGACCCAGTACTTC. Encoded protein: CASSLAAAANQETQYF. The full variable domain, with the rest looked up from reference TRBV5-1 and TRBJ2-5, is KAGVTQTPRYLIKTRGQQVTLSCSPISGHRSVSWYQQTPGQGLQFLFEYFSETQRNKGNFPGRFSGRQFSNSRSEMNVSTLELGDSALYLCASSLAAAANQETQYFGPGTRLLVL.

The sample holds many counts of this clonotype. The gene calls are TRBV6-4 and TRBJ2-2; a weak D match, TRBD2 (5 bases). Germline V gene lookup returns CDR1 MRHNA and CDR2 SNTAGT. The CDR3 is 13 amino acids. V was shortened by 3 bases and J by 3 bases, with 5 bases between the two germline ends. The CDR3 sequence: CASSEADTGELFF. The CDR3 DNA follows: TGTGCCAGCAGTGAAGCGGACACCGGGGAGCTGTTTTTT.

This clonotype was recorded many times. The CDR3 protein is CATSDPTSGLYNEQFF. DNA for the CDR3: TGTGCCACCAGTGATCCGACTAGCGGGCTTTACAATGAGCAGTTCTTC. The J gene is TRBJ2-1, the V gene TRBV24-1; 10 bases are shared with TRBD2. With V trimmed by 3 bases and J by 4 bases, 5 bases remained unmatched. This CDR3 spans 16 amino acids. The germline CDR1 and CDR2 sequences are KGHDR and SFDVKD.

This clonotype showed up just a few times. The V gene is TRBV7-9, the J gene TRBJ2-4, with D possibly being TRBD2 (7 bases). The CDR3 is made up of 17 amino acids. Germline V gene lookup returns CDR1 SEHNR and CDR2 FQNEAQ (reference sequence). Between the trimmed V and J ends, which lost 5 bases and 1 base, there was a span of 18 bases. The CDR3 sequence: CASSGQGGGVAKNIQYF. The CDR3 DNA reads as TGTGCCAGCAGCGGACAAGGGGGGGGGGTGGCCAAAAACATTCAGTACTTC.

Ten or more counts support this clonotype. The CDR3 sequence: CASSRTGPTSGANVLTF. CDR3 DNA sequence: TGTGCCAGCAGTAGGACAGGGCCTACCTCTGGGGCCAACGTCCTGACTTTC. The V and J genes are TRBV7-9 and TRBJ2-6, with 8 nucleotides matching TRBD1. V lost 6 bases and J lost 0; bases outside the gene matches: 7. The CDR3 covers 17 residues. In germline, CDR1 is SEHNR, CDR2 FQNEAQ (reference sequence).

This clonotype was picked up many times. This chain links TRBV25-1 with TRBJ2-3, with 7 bases identical to TRBD1. Germline V CDR1 and CDR2: MGHDK, SYGVNS. The CDR3 spans 14 residues. The V gene end was trimmed by 2 bases and the J gene end by 4 bases; junction bases not matched to a gene: 3. CDR3 loop: CASSEPDRPDTQYF. The CDR3 DNA sequence: TGTGCCAGCAGTGAACCGGACAGGCCAGATACGCAGTATTTT.

This clonotype was seen repeatedly, ten times or more. This chain connects TRBV6-5 to TRBJ1-1; D might be TRBD1 (6 bases). The germline V gene has CDR1 MNHEY and CDR2 SVGAGI. This CDR3 is 15 amino acids long. Trimming pared 5 bases from V and 5 bases from J, leaving 18 bases between. CDR3 protein: CASSRPSRGETEAFF. CDR3 nucleotides: TGTGCCAGCAGTCGACCATCCAGGGGAGAGACTGAAGCTTTCTTT.

The table lists this clonotype with many counts. The genes are TRBV6-5 and TRBJ2-3, with D maybe TRBD1 (7 bases). Deletions cut 0 bases from V and 2 bases from J, with 15 bases between. The length of the CDR3 is 17 residues. CDR1 is MNHEY, CDR2 SVGAGI, per germline. The CDR3 sequence: CASSYSKTGRITDTQYF. The CDR3 coding sequence is TGTGCCAGCAGTTACTCGAAGACAGGGAGGATCACAGATACGCAGTATTTT.

This clonotype was seen only a few times. V gene TRBV7-2 combines with J gene TRBJ2-3; the D is unclear. The V end lost 5 bases, the J end lost 3 bases, and 12 bases lay between the germline ends. Germline V gene lookup returns CDR1 SGHTA and CDR2 FQGNSA. This CDR3 is 14 amino acids long. The CDR3: CASSPRWGTDTQYF. The CDR3 coding sequence is TGTGCCAGCAGCCCTAGATGGGGAACAGATACGCAGTATTTT.

This clonotype was detected ten times or more. The J gene is TRBJ2-7, the V gene TRBV6-6, with unresolved D. The V end lost 3 bases, the J end lost 3 bases, and 6 bases lay between the germline ends. This CDR3 comprises 12 residues. From germline, CDR1 is MNHNY and CDR2 SVGAGI (reference sequence). CDR3 region: CASSYVNYEQYF. In DNA form, the CDR3 reads TGTGCCAGCAGTTATGTCAACTACGAGCAGTACTTC.

The sample holds many counts of this clonotype. The chain employs TRBV6-1 and TRBJ2-3; weak D call: TRBD2 (7 bases). Trimming took off 1 base at V and 2 bases at J, with 16 bases between the two ends. Per germline, CDR1 MNHNS and CDR2 SASEGT. This CDR3 comprises 17 residues. DNA for the CDR3: TGTGCCAGCAGTGAAGAAGTGGGGGGGGGCCCCACAGATACGCAGTATTTT. Translating it yields CASSEEVGGGPTDTQYF.

This clonotype was counted once. J is TRBJ1-1 and V is TRBV18, with D maybe TRBD1 (6 bases). V shed 6 bases and J shed 0 bases, with 23 bases lying between them. Looked up from germline, CDR1 is KGHSH and CDR2 is LQKENI. This CDR3 contains 18 residues. The CDR3 DNA reads TGTGCCAGCTCCCTAGGAGCCAACGGGGGGGGCATGAACACTGAAGCTTTCTTT. Encoded protein: CASSLGANGGGMNTEAFF.

Many counts were recorded for this clonotype. This chain joins TRBV28 and TRBJ2-7; 10 bases are a match to TRBD1. CDR1 and CDR2 (germline): MDHEN, SYDVKM. Losses at the gene ends were 6 bases for V and 3 bases for J; bases not matched to a gene: 11. The CDR3 consists of 16 residues. For the CDR3, the DNA is TGTGCCAGCAGGCTCTACGGGACAGGGGAAATCTACGAGCAGTACTTC. Translated: CASRLYGTGEIYEQYF.

This chain links TRBV9 with TRBJ2-1; possible D gene TRBD1, 5 bases. This CDR3 comprises 16 residues. V lost 2 bases to trimming and J lost 7 bases, with 19 bases between them. Germline V gives CDR1 SGDLS, CDR2 YYNGEE. The CDR3 DNA sequence: TGTGCCAGCAGCGTTGGGTCAGATGGGGCAGTAAATGAGCAGTTCTTC. Encoded protein: CASSVGSDGAVNEQFF.

This chain links TRBV6-1 with TRBJ1-5; D remains unclear. CDR1 and CDR2 (germline): MNHNS, SASEGT. The length of the CDR3 is 16 residues. V was trimmed by 5 bases and J by 0 bases, leaving 14 bases between them. The CDR3 is CASSKTQSDSNQPQHF. The CDR3 DNA sequence: TGTGCCAGCAGTAAAACACAGAGCGATAGCAATCAGCCCCAGCATTTT.

This clonotype has more than one count but fewer than ten. This chain connects TRBV7-8 to TRBJ2-2; D is possibly TRBD2 (6 bases). Germline V gene data show CDR1 as SGHVS and CDR2 as FQNEAQ. The CDR3 has 17 residues. Trimming removed 1 base from V and 6 bases from J, with 18 bases in between. DNA for the CDR3: TGTGCCAGCAGCTTAGTGGTCCTAGCGAGCGATCCCGGGGAGCTGTTTTTT. As protein: CASSLVVLASDPGELFF.

This clonotype was picked up many times. The chain combines TRBV6-6 with TRBJ1-4; D is unresolved. There are 13 residues in the CDR3. The germline V gene encodes CDR1 MNHNY and CDR2 SVGAGI (reference sequence). Trimming stripped 2 bases from V and 8 bases from J, with 9 bases between. The CDR3 sequence is CASSYRGEEKLFF. As DNA, the CDR3 is TGTGCCAGCAGTTACCGGGGAGAAGAAAAACTGTTTTTT.